A single sample is the source of the 29 T cell receptor beta chains below, sequenced in a study of T cell clonotyping in hematopoietic cell transplantation. The assay was immunoSEQ multiplex PCR, and TCRdb's table has in-frame clones only and misses some. The sample carries around 1,800 clones, around three quarters recorded once. The sequenced sample was peripheral blood mononuclear cells. The receptors derive from a man younger than 45 in good health. Some clones in this sample may be carry-over from other donors' samples.

The V and J genes are TRBV11-2 and TRBJ2-3; D is ambiguous. This CDR3 contains 11 residues. Germline-derived CDR1 and CDR2 are SGHAT and FQNNGV. Trimming cost V 2 bases and J 5 bases, with 2 bases left between them. CDR3 amino acids: CASSLLDTQYF. In nucleotides, the CDR3 is TGTGCCAGCAGCTTACTAGATACGCAGTATTTT. The entire variable domain, with the rest obtained from reference TRBV11-2 and TRBJ2-3, is as follows: EAGVAQSPRYKIIEKRQSVAFWCNPISGHATLYWYQQILGQGPKLLIQFQNNGVVDDSQLPKDRFSAERLKGVDSTLKIQPAKLEDSAVYLCASSLLDTQYFGPGTRLTVL.

The J gene is TRBJ1-1, the V gene TRBV28; possible D gene TRBD1, 6 bases. V lost 6 bases and J lost 4, with 18 bases in between. The CDR3 extends over 15 amino acids. Germline V lookup: CDR1 MDHEN, CDR2 SYDVKM. Written as DNA, the CDR3 is TGTGCCAGCAGGACCCTAGGGGGTCGGGGCACTGAAGCTTTCTTT. As protein: CASRTLGGRGTEAFF.

The chain employs TRBV30 and TRBJ1-4, with D maybe TRBD1 (5 bases). Germline CDR1 is GTSNPN and CDR2 is SVGIG (reference sequence). Trimming stripped 5 bases from V and 5 bases from J, with 12 bases between. The CDR3 extends over 13 amino acids. CDR3 loop: CAWRGSRNEKLFF. Written as DNA, the CDR3 is TGTGCCTGGCGGGGGAGTAGGAATGAAAAACTGTTTTTT.

The gene calls are TRBV30 and TRBJ2-5; D gene uncertain. The assigned J gene may be wrong: the sequence end matches TRBJ2-7 better. The germline V gene encodes CDR1 GTSNPN and CDR2 SVGIG (reference sequence). The CDR3 runs 11 residues. The CDR3 DNA reads TGTGCCTGGAGTGTACAGTACGAGCAGTACTTC. Translating it yields CAWSVQYEQYF.

This chain uses TRBV4-1 with TRBJ2-5, with 7 bases aligning to TRBD2. CDR1 is MGHRA and CDR2 is YSYEKL in the germline V gene. The CDR3 loop spans 15 amino acids. The V segment lost 1 base and the J segment 3 bases; nucleotides outside the gene matches: 5. The CDR3 bases are TGCGCCAGCAGCCAAGGAGCGGGACGCAAAGAGACCCAGTACTTC. This sequence encodes CASSQGAGRKETQYF.

The chain is built from TRBV6-5 and TRBJ2-1, with 9 bases identical to TRBD1. V gave up 4 bases and J gave up 9 bases; unmatched junction bases: 13. The CDR3 contains 16 residues. CDR1 and CDR2 from the germline V gene are MNHEY and SVGAGI. Written as DNA, the CDR3 is TGTGCCAGCAGTTTACTCGGGACAGGGAGCGTCGGTGAGCAGTTCTTC. Encoded protein: CASSLLGTGSVGEQFF.

The CDR3 is CAISAVRGQPQHF. The CDR3 coding sequence is TGTGCCATCAGTGCTGTTCGGGGGCAGCCCCAGCATTTT. The chain has TRBV10-3 and TRBJ1-5; D is perhaps TRBD1 (5 bases). The V gene's germline CDR1 is ENHRY and CDR2 SYGVKD. Deletions cut 4 bases from V and 7 bases from J, with 11 bases between. The CDR3 contains 13 residues.

V gene TRBV10-3 combines with J gene TRBJ2-7, with 8 bases fitting TRBD1. The trim removed 10 bases at V and 4 bases at J, leaving 12 bases unmatched. Germline loops: CDR1 ENHRY, CDR2 SYGVKD. The CDR3 runs 14 residues. The CDR3 is CATGTGLAGYEQYF. For the CDR3, the DNA is TGTGCCACCGGGACAGGACTGGCGGGATACGAGCAGTACTTC.

J is TRBJ1-4 and V is TRBV6-5; D perhaps matches TRBD1 (5 bases). Trimming shortened V by 5 bases and J by 8 bases, and 15 bases separated the two germline ends. Germline V gene sequence: CDR1 MNHEY, CDR2 SVGAGI. CDR3 length: 14 amino acids. The CDR3 loop reads CASSVSGPWEKLFF. For the CDR3, the DNA is TGTGCCAGCAGTGTGTCGGGACCCTGGGAAAAACTGTTTTTT.

This clone was observed a handful of times. In the same sample, other DNA sequences code for this CDR3. The chain recombines TRBV5-8 with TRBJ1-5; D ambiguous. The ends were cut back, 6 bases at V and 4 bases at J, with 8 bases in the middle. The CDR3 runs to 12 residues. Germline V CDR1 and CDR2: SGHTS, YDEGEE. In nucleotides, the CDR3 is TGTGCCAGCACCCTTCGTAATCAGCCCCAGCATTTT. It codes for CASTLRNQPQHF. Full variable domain (missing parts from reference TRBV5-8 and TRBJ1-5): EAGVTQSPTHLIKTRGQQATLRCSPISGHTSVYWYQQALGLGLQFLLWYDEGEERNRGNFPPRFSGRQFPNYSSELNVNALELEDSALYLCASTLRNQPQHFGDGTRLSIL.

The V gene is TRBV25-1, the J gene TRBJ2-5; D may be TRBD1 or TRBD2 (5 bases each). The germline V and J ends were trimmed by 2 bases and 0 bases, with 7 bases remaining between them. Germline CDR1 reads MGHDK; CDR2 reads SYGVNS. The CDR3 sequence is 14 residues long. CDR3 loop: CASSERGHQETQYF. CDR3 sequence (DNA): TGTGCCAGCAGTGAAAGGGGACACCAAGAGACCCAGTACTTC.

With respect to this clone: A junction end diverges from the germline sequence, so it may reflect a read error. V usage is TRBV2 and J usage is TRBJ2-5; no definite D call. The germline V gene encodes CDR1 SNHLY and CDR2 FYNNEI. The CDR3 extends over 12 amino acids. CDR3: CASSGLQGTQYF. Here the CDR3 DNA reads TGTGCCAGCAGTGGCCTCCAAGGGACCCAGTACTTC.

The chain is built from TRBV29-1 and TRBJ1-2; TRBD1 matches 7 bases. The germline gives CDR1 SQVTM, CDR2 ANQGSEA. With 1 base clipped from V and 4 bases from J, the junction kept 3 bases outside the gene matches. CDR3 length equals 13 residues. CDR3 in DNA: TGCAGCGTTGAAGGGGACAGCCCCTATGGCTACACCTTC. It specifies CSVEGDSPYGYTF.

The rearrangement uses TRBV6-5 and TRBJ1-2; TRBD1 agrees at 7 bases. With 4 bases clipped from V and 3 bases from J, the junction kept 11 bases outside the gene matches. This CDR3 is built from 16 residues. Looked up from germline, CDR1 is MNHEY and CDR2 is SVGAGI. The CDR3 region has the DNA TGTGCCAGCAGTTTCCGGTCGAGGGGGCTATACTATGGCTACACCTTC. This sequence encodes CASSFRSRGLYYGYTF.

This chain uses TRBV6-4 with TRBJ1-2; TRBD1 matches 8 bases. Germline V gene data show CDR1 as MRHNA and CDR2 as SNTAGT. CDR3 length: 15 residues. V gave up 4 bases and J gave up 4 bases; unmatched junction bases: 8. The CDR3 DNA follows: TGTGCCAGCAGTGCCGGGCCAGGGGGCGCCTATGGCTACACCTTC. Amino acid sequence: CASSAGPGGAYGYTF.

This rearrangement joins TRBV4-3 to TRBJ2-3, with TRBD2 matching 9 bases. CDR1 and CDR2 from the germline V gene are LGHNA and YSLEER. V lost 1 base to trimming and J lost 6 bases; unmatched junction nucleotides: 5. CDR3 length equals 15 residues. This chain's CDR3 is CASSQVGSGGDTQYF. In nucleotides, the CDR3 is TGCGCCAGCAGCCAAGTAGGTAGCGGGGGTGATACGCAGTATTTT.

The chain uses TRBV28 and TRBJ1-2, with 7 bases aligning to TRBD1. Germline CDR1 reads MDHEN; CDR2 reads SYDVKM. The CDR3 is made up of 17 amino acids. V shed 3 bases, J shed 8 bases, and the junction held 18 bases outside the gene matches. CDR3 sequence: CASSLGGDSSRKRGYTF. The CDR3 DNA reads TGTGCCAGCAGTTTGGGGGGGGACAGTTCTCGAAAAAGGGGCTACACCTTC.

This rearrangement joins TRBV9 to TRBJ2-2; D possibly corresponds to TRBD2 (5 bases). The germline V gene encodes CDR1 SGDLS and CDR2 YYNGEE. V lost 4 bases to trimming and J lost 3 bases, with 13 bases between them. This CDR3 contains 15 residues. The CDR3 bases are TGTGCCAGCAGCCCAGAGGGCGGAGACACCGGGGAGCTGTTTTTT. Amino acid sequence: CASSPEGGDTGELFF.

This rearrangement joins TRBV25-1 to TRBJ1-2; D possibly corresponds to TRBD1 (6 bases). The V end was cut by 1 base, the J end by 4 bases, with 19 bases between. Germline CDR1 reads MGHDK; CDR2 reads SYGVNS. The CDR3 spans 17 residues. CDR3 in amino acids: CASSESGGDKRVYGYTF. The CDR3 bases are TGTGCCAGCAGTGAATCGGGCGGGGACAAGAGAGTCTATGGCTACACCTTC.

The gene calls are TRBV27 and TRBJ2-1; 7 bases agree with TRBD2. Germline CDR1 reads MNHEY; CDR2 reads SMNVEV (reference sequence). Trimming cost V 6 bases and J 5 bases; bases outside gene matches: 7. The CDR3 spans 14 residues. CDR3 protein: CASRGLRDHNEQFF. DNA for the CDR3: TGTGCCAGCAGGGGACTAAGGGATCACAATGAGCAGTTCTTC.

This clone was seen just once. The V and J genes are TRBV5-4 and TRBJ1-6; tentatively, D is TRBD1 (5 bases). The germline V gene has CDR1 SGHNT and CDR2 YYREEE (reference sequence). Deletions cut 4 bases from V and 11 bases from J, with 22 bases between. The CDR3 contains 16 residues. CDR3: CASSLTGTSFSPPLHF. In DNA form, the CDR3 reads TGTGCCAGCAGCCTAACCGGGACCTCCTTTTCGCCACCCCTCCACTTT. Full variable domain (rest looked up from reference TRBV5-4 and TRBJ1-6): ETGVTQSPTHLIKTRGQQVTLRCSSQSGHNTVSWYQQALGQGPQFIFQYYREEENGRGNFPPRFSGLQFPNYSSELNVNALELDDSALYLCASSLTGTSFSPPLHFGNGTRLTVT.

There are a few counts of this clone. This sequence joins TRBV7-2 and TRBJ1-2; TRBD1 is a possible D gene (5 bases). The CDR3 totals 15 residues. Germline V gene sequence: CDR1 SGHTA, CDR2 FQGNSA. Trimming cost V 3 bases and J 2 bases, with 13 bases left between them. The CDR3 loop reads CASSLNRQPNYGYTF. In DNA form, the CDR3 reads TGTGCCAGCAGCTTGAACCGACAGCCGAACTATGGCTACACCTTC. Full variable domain (missing parts from reference TRBV7-2 and TRBJ1-2): GAGVSQSPSNKVTEKGKDVELRCDPISGHTALYWYRQSLGQGLEFLIYFQGNSAPDKSGLPSDRFSAERTGGSVSTLTIQRTQQEDSAVYLCASSLNRQPNYGYTFGSGTRLTVV.

CDR3 in amino acids: CASSGKNEQFF. The CDR3 DNA reads as TGTGCCAGCAGCGGAAAGAATGAGCAGTTCTTC. The genes are TRBV9 and TRBJ2-1, with D uncertain. CDR1 SGDLS and CDR2 YYNGEE come from the germline V gene. CDR3 length: 11 residues. Between the trimmed V and J ends, which lost 3 bases and 7 bases, there was a span of 5 bases.

V gene TRBV4-2 combines with J gene TRBJ2-3; 8 nucleotides line up with TRBD2. The CDR3 is 16 residues long. Trimming removed 7 bases from V and 0 bases from J; junction bases left unmatched: 9. The germline V gene has CDR1 LGHNA and CDR2 YNFKEQ. CDR3 sequence (DNA): TGTGCCAGCACGACAGGAGGACTAGCTAGCACAGATACGCAGTATTTT. It encodes CASTTGGLASTDTQYF.

Written as DNA, the CDR3 is TGTGCCAGCAGTATACAGGTTTTGGTGGGCTACACCTTC. Protein sequence: CASSIQVLVGYTF. The chain uses TRBV6-1 and TRBJ1-2; D perhaps matches TRBD1 (5 bases). Trimming took off 5 bases at V and 8 bases at J, with 15 bases between the two ends. This CDR3 has 13 residues. Per the germline V gene, CDR1 is MNHNS and CDR2 is SASEGT.

The chain uses TRBV12-5 and TRBJ1-2, with a possible D match to TRBD1 (5 bases). This CDR3 has 13 residues. V gave up 0 bases and J gave up 7 bases, with 9 bases separating them. Germline V gene sequence: CDR1 LGHNT, CDR2 FRNRAP. The CDR3 region is CASGLVGVAGYTF. Here the CDR3 DNA reads TGTGCTAGTGGTTTGGTAGGGGTTGCTGGCTACACCTTC.

This rearrangement joins TRBV30 to TRBJ1-4; tentatively, D is TRBD1 (6 bases). The CDR3 length is 14 residues. The V and J ends lost 4 bases and 4 bases respectively, with 13 bases between them. The V gene's germline CDR1 is GTSNPN and CDR2 SVGIG (reference sequence). DNA for the CDR3: TGTGCCTGGACCATGACAGGCCTTAATGAAAAACTGTTTTTT. Translating it yields CAWTMTGLNEKLFF.

The chain has TRBV4-3 and TRBJ2-6; no clear D. This CDR3 contains 15 residues. CDR1 LGHNA and CDR2 YSLEER come from the germline V gene. Deletions cut 1 base from V and 0 bases from J, with 4 bases between. The CDR3 spells CASSQGSSGANVLTF. The DNA of the CDR3 is TGCGCCAGCAGCCAAGGGAGCTCTGGGGCCAACGTCCTGACTTTC.

The rearrangement links TRBV30 to TRBJ2-7; D unclear. Germline V lookup: CDR1 GTSNPN, CDR2 SVGIG (reference sequence). V lost 2 bases to trimming and J lost 2 bases, with 7 bases between them. There are 12 residues in the CDR3. CDR3 region: CAWSRSPYEQYF. CDR3 sequence (DNA): TGTGCCTGGAGTAGGTCGCCCTACGAGCAGTACTTC.